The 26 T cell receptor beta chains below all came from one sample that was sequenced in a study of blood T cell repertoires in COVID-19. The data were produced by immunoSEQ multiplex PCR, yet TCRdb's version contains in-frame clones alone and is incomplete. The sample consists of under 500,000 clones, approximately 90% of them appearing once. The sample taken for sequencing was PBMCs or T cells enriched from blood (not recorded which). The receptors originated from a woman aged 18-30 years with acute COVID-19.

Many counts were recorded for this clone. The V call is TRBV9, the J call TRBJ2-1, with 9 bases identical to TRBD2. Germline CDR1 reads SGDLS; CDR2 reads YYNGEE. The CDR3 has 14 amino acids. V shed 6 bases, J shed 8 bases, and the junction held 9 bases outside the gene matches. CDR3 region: CASNPGGRAYEQFF. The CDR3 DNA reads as TGTGCCAGCAATCCGGGCGGGAGGGCTTATGAGCAGTTCTTC.

The CDR3: CASSLSGNRDNEQFF. The CDR3 DNA reads TGTGCCAGCAGTTTATCAGGGAATAGGGACAATGAGCAGTTCTTC. The rearrangement uses TRBV28 and TRBJ2-1; weak D call: TRBD1 (5 bases). Germline-derived CDR1 and CDR2 are MDHEN and SYDVKM. Trimming pared 1 base from V and 5 bases from J, leaving 12 bases between. The CDR3 is made up of 15 amino acids.

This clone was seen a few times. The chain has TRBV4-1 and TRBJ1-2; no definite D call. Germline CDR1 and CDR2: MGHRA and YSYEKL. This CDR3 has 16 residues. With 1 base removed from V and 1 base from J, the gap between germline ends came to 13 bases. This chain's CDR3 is CASSQGEAYFNYGYTF. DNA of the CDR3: TGCGCCAGCAGCCAAGGGGAGGCCTACTTTAACTATGGCTACACCTTC.

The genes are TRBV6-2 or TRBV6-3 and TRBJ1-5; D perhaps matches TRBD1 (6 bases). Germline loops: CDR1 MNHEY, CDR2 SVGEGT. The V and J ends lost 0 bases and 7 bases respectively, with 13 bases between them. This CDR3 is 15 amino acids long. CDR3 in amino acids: CASSYSTGMRQPQHF. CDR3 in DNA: TGTGCCAGCAGTTACTCGACAGGAATGAGGCAGCCCCAGCATTTT.

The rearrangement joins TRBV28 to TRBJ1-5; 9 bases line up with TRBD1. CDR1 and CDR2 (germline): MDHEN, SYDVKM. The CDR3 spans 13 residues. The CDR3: CAGQGTYNQPQHF. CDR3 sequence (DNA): TGTGCGGGACAGGGAACCTACAATCAGCCCCAGCATTTT.

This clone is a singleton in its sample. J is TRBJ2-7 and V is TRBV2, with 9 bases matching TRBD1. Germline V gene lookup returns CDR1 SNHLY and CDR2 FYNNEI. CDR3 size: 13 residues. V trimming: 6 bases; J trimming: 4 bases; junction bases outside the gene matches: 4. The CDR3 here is CASRPGTGYEQYF. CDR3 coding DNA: TGTGCCAGCAGGCCCGGGACAGGGTACGAGCAGTACTTC.

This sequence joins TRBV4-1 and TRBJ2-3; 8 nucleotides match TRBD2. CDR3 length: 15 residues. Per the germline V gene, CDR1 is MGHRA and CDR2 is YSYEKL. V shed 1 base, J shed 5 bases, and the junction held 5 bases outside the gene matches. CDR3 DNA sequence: TGCGCCAGCAGCCAAGTAAGCGGGAGTGGAGATACGCAGTATTTT. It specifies CASSQVSGSGDTQYF.

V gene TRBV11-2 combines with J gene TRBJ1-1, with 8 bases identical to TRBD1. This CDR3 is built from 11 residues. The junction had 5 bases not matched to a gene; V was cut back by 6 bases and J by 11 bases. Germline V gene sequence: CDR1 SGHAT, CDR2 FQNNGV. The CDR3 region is CASSRGQGAFF. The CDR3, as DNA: TGTGCCAGCAGTCGTGGACAGGGCGCTTTCTTT.

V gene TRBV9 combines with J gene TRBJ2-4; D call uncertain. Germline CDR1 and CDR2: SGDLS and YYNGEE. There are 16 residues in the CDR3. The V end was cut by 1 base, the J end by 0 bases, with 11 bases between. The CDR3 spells CASSVMYELAKNIQYF. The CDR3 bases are TGTGCCAGCAGCGTAATGTACGAACTAGCCAAAAACATTCAGTACTTC.

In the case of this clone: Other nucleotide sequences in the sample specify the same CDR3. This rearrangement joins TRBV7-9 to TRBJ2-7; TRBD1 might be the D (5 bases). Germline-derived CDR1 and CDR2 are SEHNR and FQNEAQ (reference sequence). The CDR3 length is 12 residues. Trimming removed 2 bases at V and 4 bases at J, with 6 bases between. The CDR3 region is CASSLTGYEQYF. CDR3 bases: TGTGCCAGCAGCTTAACAGGATACGAGCAGTACTTC.

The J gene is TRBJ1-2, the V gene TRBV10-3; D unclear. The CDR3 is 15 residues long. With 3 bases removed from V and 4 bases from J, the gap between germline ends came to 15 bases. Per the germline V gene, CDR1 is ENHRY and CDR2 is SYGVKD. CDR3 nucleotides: TGTGCCATCAGTGAACCCATGGAGGCCTCCTATGGCTACACCTTC. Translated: CAISEPMEASYGYTF.

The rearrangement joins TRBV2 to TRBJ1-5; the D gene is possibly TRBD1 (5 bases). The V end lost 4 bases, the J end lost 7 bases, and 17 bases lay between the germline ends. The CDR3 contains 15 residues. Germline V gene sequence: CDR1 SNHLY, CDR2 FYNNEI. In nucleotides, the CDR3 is TGTGCCAGCAGTGTCCGGACAACAATCGTCCAGCCCCAGCATTTT. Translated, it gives CASSVRTTIVQPQHF.

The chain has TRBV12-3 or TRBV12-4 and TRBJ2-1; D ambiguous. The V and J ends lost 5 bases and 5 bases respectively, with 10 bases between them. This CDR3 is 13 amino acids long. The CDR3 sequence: CASSTGEHNEQFF. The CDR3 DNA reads TGTGCCAGCAGTACCGGAGAGCACAATGAGCAGTTCTTC.

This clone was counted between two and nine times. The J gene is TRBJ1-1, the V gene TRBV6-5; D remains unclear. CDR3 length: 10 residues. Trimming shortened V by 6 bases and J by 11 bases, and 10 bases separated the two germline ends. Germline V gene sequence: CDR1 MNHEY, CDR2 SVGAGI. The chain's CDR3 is CASSHQVAFF. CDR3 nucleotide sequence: TGTGCCAGCAGCCACCAGGTGGCTTTCTTT.

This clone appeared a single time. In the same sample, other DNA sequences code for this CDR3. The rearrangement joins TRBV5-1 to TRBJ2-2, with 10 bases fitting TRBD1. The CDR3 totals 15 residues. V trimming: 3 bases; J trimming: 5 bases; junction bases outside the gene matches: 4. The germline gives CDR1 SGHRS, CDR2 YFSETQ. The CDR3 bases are TGCGCCAGCAGCTCTCCGGGACAGGGGACCGGGGAGCTGTTTTTT. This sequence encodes CASSSPGQGTGELFF.

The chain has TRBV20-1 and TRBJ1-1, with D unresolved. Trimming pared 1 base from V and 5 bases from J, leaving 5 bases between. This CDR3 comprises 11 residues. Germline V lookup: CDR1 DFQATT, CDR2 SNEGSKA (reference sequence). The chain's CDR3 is CSARAGTEAFF. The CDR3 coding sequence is TGCAGTGCTAGAGCGGGGACTGAAGCTTTCTTT.

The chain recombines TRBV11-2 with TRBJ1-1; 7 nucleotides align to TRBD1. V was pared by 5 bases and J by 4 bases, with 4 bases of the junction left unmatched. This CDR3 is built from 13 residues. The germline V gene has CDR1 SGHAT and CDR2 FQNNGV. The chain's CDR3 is CASSQGVATEAFF. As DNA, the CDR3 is TGTGCCAGCAGCCAGGGGGTGGCCACTGAAGCTTTCTTT.

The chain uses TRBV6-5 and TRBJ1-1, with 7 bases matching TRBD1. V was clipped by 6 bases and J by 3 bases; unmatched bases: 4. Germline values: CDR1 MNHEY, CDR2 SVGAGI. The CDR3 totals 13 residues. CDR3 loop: CASREGAYTEAFF. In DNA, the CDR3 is TGTGCCAGCAGGGAGGGGGCGTACACTGAAGCTTTCTTT.

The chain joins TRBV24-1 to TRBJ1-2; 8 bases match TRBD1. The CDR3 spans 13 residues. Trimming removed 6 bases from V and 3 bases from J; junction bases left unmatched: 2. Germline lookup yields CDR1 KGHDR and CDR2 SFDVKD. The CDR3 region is CATSYRGDYGYTF. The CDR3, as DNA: TGTGCCACCAGTTACAGGGGGGACTATGGCTACACCTTC.

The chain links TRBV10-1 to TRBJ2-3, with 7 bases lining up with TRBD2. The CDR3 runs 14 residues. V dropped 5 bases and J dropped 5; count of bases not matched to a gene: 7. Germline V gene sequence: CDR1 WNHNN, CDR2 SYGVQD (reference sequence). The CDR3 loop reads CASSPGGSRDTQYF. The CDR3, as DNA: TGCGCCAGCAGTCCGGGAGGTTCTAGAGATACGCAGTATTTT.

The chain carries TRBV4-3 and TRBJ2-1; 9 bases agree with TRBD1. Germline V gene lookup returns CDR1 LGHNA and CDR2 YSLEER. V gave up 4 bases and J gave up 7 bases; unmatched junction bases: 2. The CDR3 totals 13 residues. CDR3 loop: CASSPDRGNEQFF. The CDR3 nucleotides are TGCGCCAGCAGCCCAGACAGGGGGAATGAGCAGTTCTTC.

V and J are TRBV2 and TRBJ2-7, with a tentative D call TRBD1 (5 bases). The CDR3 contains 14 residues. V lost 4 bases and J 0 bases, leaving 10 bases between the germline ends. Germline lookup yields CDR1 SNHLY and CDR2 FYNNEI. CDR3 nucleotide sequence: TGTGCCAGCAGTGCCGCAGGGCGCTCCTACGAGCAGTACTTC. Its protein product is CASSAAGRSYEQYF.

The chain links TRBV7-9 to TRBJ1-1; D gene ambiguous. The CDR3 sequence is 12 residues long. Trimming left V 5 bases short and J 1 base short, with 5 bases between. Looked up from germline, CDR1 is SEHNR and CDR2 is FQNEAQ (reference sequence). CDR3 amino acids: CASSHKNTEAFF. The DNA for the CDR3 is TGTGCCAGCAGCCACAAGAACACTGAAGCTTTCTTT.

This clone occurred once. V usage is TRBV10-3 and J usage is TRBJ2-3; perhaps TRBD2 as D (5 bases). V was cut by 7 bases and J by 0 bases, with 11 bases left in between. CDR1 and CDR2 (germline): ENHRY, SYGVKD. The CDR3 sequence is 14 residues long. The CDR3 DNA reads TGTGCCATCACCCGGACTGAAAGCACAGATACGCAGTATTTT. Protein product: CAITRTESTDTQYF.

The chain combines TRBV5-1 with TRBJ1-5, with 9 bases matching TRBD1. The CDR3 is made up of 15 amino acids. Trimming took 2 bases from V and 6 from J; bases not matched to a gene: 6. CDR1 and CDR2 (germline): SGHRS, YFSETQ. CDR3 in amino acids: CASSLSGTGSQPQHF. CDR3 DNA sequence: TGCGCCAGCAGCTTATCCGGGACAGGGAGTCAGCCCCAGCATTTT.

CDR3 region: CASCSHRDPYEQYF. Written as DNA, the CDR3 is TGTGCCAGCTGCTCACACAGGGATCCCTACGAGCAGTACTTC. The chain joins TRBV28 to TRBJ2-7; D may be TRBD1 (6 bases). This CDR3 region has 14 residues. Germline lookup yields CDR1 MDHEN and CDR2 SYDVKM. Trimming cost V 8 bases and J 2 bases, with 16 bases left between them.